This entry features one T cell receptor (beta chain) sequence. Its antigen is unidentified. The germline V gene encodes CDR1 SGHRS and CDR2 YFSETQ. The CDR3 sequence is 15 residues long. V was pared by 4 bases and J by 3 bases, with 9 bases of the junction left unmatched. As originally analysed: Junction-only sequences without quality scores came from ImmunoSEQ, so filtering differed. This table comes from immunoSEQ multiplex PCR, and its TCRdb copy is limited to in-frame clones, with some not included. That table supplies the V and J calls and clone size; D and trimming were determined from the DNA. The sample contains fewer than 2.5 million clones, over 85% of which appear only once. The sample originates from a study of shared clonotypes between healthy human individuals. Study-wide results and caveats: Across four donors, naive CD4 shared around 5%, naive CD8 under 4%, memory CD4 more than 2%, memory CD8 0.4%. With few donors, the genetic and exposure-history diversity represented was limited.

This TCR was recovered from a man younger than 35 in good health. Some clones in this sample may be carry-over from other donors' samples. This sequence joins TRBV5-1 and TRBJ2-7; 8 bases match TRBD2. The sample was naive CD4+ T cells from PBMCs. Stated subset: CD45RA+ positively selected. The CDR3 protein is CASSMTGTRSYEQYF. CDR3 coding DNA: TGCGCCAGCAGCATGACCGGGACTAGGAGCTACGAGCAGTACTTC.